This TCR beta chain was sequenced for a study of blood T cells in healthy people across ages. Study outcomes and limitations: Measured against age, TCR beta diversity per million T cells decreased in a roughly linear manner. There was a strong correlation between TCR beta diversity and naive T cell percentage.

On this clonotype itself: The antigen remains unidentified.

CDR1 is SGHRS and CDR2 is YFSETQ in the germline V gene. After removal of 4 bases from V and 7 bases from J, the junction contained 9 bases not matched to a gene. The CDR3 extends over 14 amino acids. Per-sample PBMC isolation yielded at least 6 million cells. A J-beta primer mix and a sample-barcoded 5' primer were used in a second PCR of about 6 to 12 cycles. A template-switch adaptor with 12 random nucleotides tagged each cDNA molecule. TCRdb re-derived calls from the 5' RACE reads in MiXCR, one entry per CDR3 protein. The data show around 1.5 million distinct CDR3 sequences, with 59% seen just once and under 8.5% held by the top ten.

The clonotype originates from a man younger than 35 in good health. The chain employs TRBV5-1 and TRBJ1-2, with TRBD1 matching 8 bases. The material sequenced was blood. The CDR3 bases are TGCGCCAGCAGCATCGGACAGGGTTTCGGTGGCTACACCTTC. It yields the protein CASSIGQGFGGYTF. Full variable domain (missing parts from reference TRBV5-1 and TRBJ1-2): KAGVTQTPRYLIKTRGQQVTLSCSPISGHRSVSWYQQTPGQGLQFLFEYFSETQRNKGNFPGRFSGRQFSNSRSEMNVSTLELGDSALYLCASSIGQGFGGYTFGSGTRLTVV.